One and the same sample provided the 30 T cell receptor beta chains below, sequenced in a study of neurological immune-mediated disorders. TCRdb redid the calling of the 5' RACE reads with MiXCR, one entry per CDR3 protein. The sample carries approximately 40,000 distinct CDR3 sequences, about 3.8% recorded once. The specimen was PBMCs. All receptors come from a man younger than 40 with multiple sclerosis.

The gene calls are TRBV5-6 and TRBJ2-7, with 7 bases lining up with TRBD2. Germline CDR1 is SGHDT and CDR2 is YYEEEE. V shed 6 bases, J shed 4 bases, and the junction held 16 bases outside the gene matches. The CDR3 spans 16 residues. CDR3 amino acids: CASTRTRGGQSYEQYF. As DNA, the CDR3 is TGTGCCAGCACCCGTACTCGGGGAGGGCAATCATACGAGCAGTACTTC.

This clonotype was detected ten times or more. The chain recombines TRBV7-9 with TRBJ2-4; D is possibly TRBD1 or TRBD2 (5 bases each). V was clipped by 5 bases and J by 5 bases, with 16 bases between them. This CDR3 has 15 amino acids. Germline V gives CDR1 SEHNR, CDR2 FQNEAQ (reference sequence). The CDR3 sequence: CASSAAGATENIQYF. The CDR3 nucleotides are TGTGCCAGCAGCGCCGCCGGGGCGACAGAAAACATTCAGTACTTC.

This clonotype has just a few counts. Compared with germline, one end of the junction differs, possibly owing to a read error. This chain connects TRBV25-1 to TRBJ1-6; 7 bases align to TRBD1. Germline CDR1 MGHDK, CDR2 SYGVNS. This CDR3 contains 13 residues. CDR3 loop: CVTGEIYNSPLNF. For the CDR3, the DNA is TGTGTAACAGGGGAGATCTATAATTCACCCCTCAACTTT.

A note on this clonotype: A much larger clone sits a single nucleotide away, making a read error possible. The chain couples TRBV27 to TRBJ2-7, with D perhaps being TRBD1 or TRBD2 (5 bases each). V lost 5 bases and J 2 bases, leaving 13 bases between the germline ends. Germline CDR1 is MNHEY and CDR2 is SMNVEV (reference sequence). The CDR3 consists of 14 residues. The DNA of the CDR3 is TGTGCCAGCAGTCCCTTTTGGGGACCCTACGAGCAGTACTTC. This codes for CASSPFWGPYEQYF.

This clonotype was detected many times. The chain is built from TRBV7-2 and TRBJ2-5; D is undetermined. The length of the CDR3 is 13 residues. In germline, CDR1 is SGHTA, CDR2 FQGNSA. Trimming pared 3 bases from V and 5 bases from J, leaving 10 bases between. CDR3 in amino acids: CASSFRLTETQYF. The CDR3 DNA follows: TGTGCCAGCAGCTTCAGGCTTACGGAGACCCAGTACTTC.

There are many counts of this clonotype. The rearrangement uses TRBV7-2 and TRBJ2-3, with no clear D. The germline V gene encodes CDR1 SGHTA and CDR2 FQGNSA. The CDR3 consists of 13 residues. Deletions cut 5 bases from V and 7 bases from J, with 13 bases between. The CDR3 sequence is CASSPLIMNTQYF. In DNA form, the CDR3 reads TGTGCCAGCAGCCCGCTCATCATGAATACGCAGTATTTT.

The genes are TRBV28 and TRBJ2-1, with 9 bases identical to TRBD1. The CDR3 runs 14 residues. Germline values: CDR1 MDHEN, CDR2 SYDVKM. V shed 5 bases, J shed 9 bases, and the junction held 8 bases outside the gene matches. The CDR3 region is CASSAGTGWAEQFF. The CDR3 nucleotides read TGTGCCAGCAGTGCCGGGACAGGGTGGGCTGAGCAGTTCTTC.

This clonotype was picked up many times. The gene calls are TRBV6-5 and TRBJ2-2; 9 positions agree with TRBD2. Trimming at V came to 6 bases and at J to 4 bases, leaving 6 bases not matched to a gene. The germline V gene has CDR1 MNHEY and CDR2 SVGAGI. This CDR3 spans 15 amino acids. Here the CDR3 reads CASRSGTSSTGELFF. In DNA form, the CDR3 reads TGTGCCAGCAGATCCGGGACTAGCTCCACCGGGGAGCTGTTTTTT.

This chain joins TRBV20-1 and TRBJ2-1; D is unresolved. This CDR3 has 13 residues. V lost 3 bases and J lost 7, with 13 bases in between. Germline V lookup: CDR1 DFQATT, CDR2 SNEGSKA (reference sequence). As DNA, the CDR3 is TGCAGTGCTAGCACTAACATCTGGAATGAGCAGTTCTTC. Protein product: CSASTNIWNEQFF.

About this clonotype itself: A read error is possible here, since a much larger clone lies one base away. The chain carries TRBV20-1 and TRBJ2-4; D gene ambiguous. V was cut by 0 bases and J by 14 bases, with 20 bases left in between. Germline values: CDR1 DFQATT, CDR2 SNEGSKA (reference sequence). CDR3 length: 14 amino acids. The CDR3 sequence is CSAREGLKSLQEYF. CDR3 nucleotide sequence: TGCAGTGCTAGAGAGGGTTTAAAGAGCCTCCAGGAGTACTTC.

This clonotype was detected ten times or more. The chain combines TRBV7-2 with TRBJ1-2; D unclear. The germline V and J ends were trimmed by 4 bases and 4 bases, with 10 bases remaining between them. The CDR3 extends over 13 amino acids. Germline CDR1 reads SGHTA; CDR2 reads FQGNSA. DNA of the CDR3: TGTGCCAGCAGCTCCATTCTCAGCTATGGCTACACCTTC. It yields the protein CASSSILSYGYTF.

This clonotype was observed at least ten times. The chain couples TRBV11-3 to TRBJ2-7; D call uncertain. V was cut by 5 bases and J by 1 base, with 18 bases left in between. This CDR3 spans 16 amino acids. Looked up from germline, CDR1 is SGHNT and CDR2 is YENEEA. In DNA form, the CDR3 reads TGTGCCAGCAGCGGCCCCGGCCTCCCCGCTTCCTACGAGCAGTACTTC. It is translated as CASSGPGLPASYEQYF.

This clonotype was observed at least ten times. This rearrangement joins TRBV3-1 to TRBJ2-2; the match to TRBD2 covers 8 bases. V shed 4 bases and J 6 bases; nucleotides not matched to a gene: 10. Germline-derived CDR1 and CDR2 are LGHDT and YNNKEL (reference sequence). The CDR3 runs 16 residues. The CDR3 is CASSLSGLAFSGELFF. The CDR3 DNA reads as TGTGCCAGCAGCCTTTCCGGACTAGCATTTTCCGGGGAGCTGTTTTTT.

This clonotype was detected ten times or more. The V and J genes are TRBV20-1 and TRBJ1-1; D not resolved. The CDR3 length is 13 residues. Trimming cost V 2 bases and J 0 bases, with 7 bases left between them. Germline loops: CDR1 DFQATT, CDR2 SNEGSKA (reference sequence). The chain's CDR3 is CSARKMVNTEAFF. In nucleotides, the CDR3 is TGCAGTGCTAGAAAGATGGTGAACACTGAAGCTTTCTTT.

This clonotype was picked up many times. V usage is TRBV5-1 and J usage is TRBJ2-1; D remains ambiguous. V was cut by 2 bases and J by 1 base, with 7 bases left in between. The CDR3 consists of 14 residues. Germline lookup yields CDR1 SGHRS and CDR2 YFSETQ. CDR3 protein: CASSLYMSYNEQFF. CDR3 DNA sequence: TGCGCCAGCAGCTTATACATGTCCTACAATGAGCAGTTCTTC.

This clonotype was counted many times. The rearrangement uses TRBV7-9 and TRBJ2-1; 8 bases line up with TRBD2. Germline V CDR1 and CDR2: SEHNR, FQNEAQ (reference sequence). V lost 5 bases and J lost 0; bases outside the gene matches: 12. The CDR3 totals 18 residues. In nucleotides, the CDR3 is TGTGCCAGCAGCCCCCTCCTCTTTCGGGGGGGCTCCTACAATGAGCAGTTCTTC. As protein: CASSPLLFRGGSYNEQFF.

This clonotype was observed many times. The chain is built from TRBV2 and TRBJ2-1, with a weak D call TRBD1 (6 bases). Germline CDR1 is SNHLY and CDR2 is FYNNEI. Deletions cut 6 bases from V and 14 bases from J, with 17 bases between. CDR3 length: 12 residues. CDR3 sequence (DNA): TGTGCCAGCAGGGATAGGGACAATCGGGAGTTCTTC. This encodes CASRDRDNREFF.

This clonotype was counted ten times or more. The CDR3, as DNA: TGCAGTGCCAAAATCCCGACGGGCACTGAAGCTTTCTTT. Protein: CSAKIPTGTEAFF. This rearrangement joins TRBV20-1 to TRBJ1-1; no firm D call. V was clipped by 6 bases and J by 4 bases, with 15 bases between them. Germline lookup yields CDR1 DFQATT and CDR2 SNEGSKA (reference sequence). CDR3 length: 13 residues.

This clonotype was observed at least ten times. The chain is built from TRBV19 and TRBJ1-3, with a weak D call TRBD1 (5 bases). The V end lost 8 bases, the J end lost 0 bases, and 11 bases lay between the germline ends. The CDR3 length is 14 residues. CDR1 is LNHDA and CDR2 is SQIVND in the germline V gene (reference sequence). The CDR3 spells CASGDSFSGNTIYF. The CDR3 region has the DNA TGTGCCAGTGGTGACAGTTTCTCTGGAAACACCATATATTTT. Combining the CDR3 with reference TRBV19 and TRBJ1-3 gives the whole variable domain DGGITQSPKYLFRKEGQNVTLSCEQNLNHDAMYWYRQDPGQGLRLIYYSQIVNDFQKGDIAEGYSVSREKKESFPLTVTSAQKNPTAFYLCASGDSFSGNTIYFGEGSWLTVV.

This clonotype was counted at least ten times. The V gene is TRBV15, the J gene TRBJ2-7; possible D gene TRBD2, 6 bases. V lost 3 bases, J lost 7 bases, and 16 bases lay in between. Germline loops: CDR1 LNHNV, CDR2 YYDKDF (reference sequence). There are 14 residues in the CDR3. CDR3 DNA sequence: TGTGCCACCAGCAGGAGACTAGTGAACCGTGAGCAGTACTTC. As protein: CATSRRLVNREQYF.

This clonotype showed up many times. The CDR3 reads CASRGGAHRDSPLHF. CDR3 nucleotides: TGTGCCAGCAGAGGGGGCGCCCACAGGGATTCACCCCTCCACTTT. This rearrangement joins TRBV5-6 to TRBJ1-6; 7 bases align to TRBD1. This CDR3 contains 15 residues. The V gene end was trimmed by 5 bases and the J gene end by 8 bases; junction bases not matched to a gene: 10. The germline CDR1 and CDR2 sequences are SGHDT and YYEEEE.

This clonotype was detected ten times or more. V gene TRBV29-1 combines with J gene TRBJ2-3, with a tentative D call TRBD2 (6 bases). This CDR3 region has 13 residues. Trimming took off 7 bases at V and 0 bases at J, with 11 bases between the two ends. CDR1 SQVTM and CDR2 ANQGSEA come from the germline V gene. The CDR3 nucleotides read TGCAGCGCCAGGCTAGCGAGCACAGATACGCAGTATTTT. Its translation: CSARLASTDTQYF.

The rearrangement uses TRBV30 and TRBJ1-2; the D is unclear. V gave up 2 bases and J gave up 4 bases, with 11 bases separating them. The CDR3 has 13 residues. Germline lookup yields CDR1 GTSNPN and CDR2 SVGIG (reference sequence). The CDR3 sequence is CAWSSGVRYGYTF. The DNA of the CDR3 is TGTGCCTGGAGTTCGGGAGTTCGCTATGGCTACACCTTC.

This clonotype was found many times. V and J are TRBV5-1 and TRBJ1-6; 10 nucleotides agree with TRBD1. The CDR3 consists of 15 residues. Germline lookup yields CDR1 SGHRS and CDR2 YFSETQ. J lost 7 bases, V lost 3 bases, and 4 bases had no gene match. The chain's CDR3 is CASSSGTGVNSPLHF. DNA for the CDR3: TGCGCCAGCAGCTCCGGGACAGGGGTAAATTCACCCCTCCACTTT.

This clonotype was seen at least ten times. The CDR3 DNA reads as TGTGCCAGCAGCAAAGGCGGGGCTTTAGAGACCCAGTACTTC. Amino acids: CASSKGGALETQYF. V gene TRBV6-2 or TRBV6-3 combines with J gene TRBJ2-5, with a weak D call TRBD2 (6 bases). V shed 6 bases and J shed 4 bases, with 15 bases lying between them. This CDR3 is built from 14 residues. The V gene's germline CDR1 is MNHEY and CDR2 SVGEGT.

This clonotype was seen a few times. The CDR3 bases are TGTGCCAGCAGCTCGGGGGCTAACACTGAAGCTTTCTTT. Its protein product is CASSSGANTEAFF. The chain links TRBV7-3 to TRBJ1-1; tentative D call: TRBD1 (6 bases). CDR3 size: 13 residues. Germline V gene sequence: CDR1 SGHTA, CDR2 FQGTGA. V was trimmed by 4 bases and J by 2 bases, leaving 8 bases between them. Supplemented by reference TRBV7-3 and TRBJ1-1, the full variable domain reads GAGVSQTPSNKVTEKGKYVELRCDPISGHTALYWYRQSLGQGPEFLIYFQGTGAADDSGLPNDRFFAVRPEGSVSTLKIQRTERGDSAVYLCASSSGANTEAFFGQGTRLTVV.

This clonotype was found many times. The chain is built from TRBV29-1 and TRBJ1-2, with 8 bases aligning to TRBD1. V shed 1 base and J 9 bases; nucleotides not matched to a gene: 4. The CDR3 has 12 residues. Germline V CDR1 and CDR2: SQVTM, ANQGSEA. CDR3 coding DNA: TGCAGCGTTGAAGGGTACAGGGGGAGCTACACCTTC. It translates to CSVEGYRGSYTF.

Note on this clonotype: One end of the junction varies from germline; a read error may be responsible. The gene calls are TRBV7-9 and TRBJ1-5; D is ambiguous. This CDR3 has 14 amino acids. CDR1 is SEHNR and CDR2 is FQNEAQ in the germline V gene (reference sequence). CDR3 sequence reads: CASSKGYSNQPQNF. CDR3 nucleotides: TGTGCCAGCAGCAAGGGCTATAGCAATCAGCCCCAGAATTTT.

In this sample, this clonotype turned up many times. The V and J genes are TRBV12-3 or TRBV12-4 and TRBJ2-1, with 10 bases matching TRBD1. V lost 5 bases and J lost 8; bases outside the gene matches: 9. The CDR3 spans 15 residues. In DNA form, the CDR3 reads TGTGCCAGCAGTATACCGGGACAGGGGATAGATGAGCAGTTCTTC. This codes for CASSIPGQGIDEQFF.

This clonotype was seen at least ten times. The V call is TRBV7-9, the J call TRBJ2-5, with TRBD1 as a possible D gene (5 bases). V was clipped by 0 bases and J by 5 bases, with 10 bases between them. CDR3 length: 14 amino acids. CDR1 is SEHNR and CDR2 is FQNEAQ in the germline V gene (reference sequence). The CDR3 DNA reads TGTGCCAGCAGCTTAGCCAGGGATGAGGAGACCCAGTACTTC. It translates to CASSLARDEETQYF.